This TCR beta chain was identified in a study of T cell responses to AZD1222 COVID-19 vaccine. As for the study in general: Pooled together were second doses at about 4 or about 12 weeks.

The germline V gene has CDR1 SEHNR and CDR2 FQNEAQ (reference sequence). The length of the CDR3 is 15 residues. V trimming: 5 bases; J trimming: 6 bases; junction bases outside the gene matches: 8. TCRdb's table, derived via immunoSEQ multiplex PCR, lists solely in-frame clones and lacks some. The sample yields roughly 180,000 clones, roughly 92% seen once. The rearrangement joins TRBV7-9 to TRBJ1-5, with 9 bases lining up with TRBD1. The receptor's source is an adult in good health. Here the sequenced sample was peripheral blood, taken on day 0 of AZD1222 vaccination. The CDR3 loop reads CASSPAGQGSQPQHF. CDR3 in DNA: TGTGCCAGCAGCCCTGCGGGACAGGGATCTCAGCCCCAGCATTTT. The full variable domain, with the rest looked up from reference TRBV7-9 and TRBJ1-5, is DTGVSQNPRHKITKRGQNVTFRCDPISEHNRLYWYRQTLGQGPEFLTYFQNEAQLEKSRLLSDRFSAERPKGSFSTLEIQRTEQGDSAMYLCASSPAGQGSQPQHFGDGTRLSIL.